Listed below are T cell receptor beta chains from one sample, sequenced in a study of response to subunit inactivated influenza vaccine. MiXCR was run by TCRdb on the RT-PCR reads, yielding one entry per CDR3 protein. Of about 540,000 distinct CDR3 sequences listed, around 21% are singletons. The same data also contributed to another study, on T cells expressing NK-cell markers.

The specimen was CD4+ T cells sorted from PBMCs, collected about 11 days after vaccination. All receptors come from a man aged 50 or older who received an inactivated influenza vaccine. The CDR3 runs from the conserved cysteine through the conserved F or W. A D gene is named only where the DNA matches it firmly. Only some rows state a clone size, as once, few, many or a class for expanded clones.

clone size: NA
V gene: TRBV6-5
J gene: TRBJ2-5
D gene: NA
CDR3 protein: CASSYGQLKETQYF
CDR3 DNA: TGTGCCAGCAGTTACGGGCAGCTCAAAGAGACCCAGTACTTC

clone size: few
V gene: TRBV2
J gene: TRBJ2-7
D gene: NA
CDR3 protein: CASNLRMMGSYEQYF
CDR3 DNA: TGTGCCAGCAACTTGAGAATGATGGGCTCCTACGAGCAGTACTTC

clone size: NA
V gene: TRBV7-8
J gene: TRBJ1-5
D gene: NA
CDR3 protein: CASSIGAGNQPQHF
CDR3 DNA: TGTGCCAGCAGCATCGGGGCGGGGAATCAGCCCCAGCATTTT

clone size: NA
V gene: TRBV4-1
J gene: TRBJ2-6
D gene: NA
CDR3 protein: CASSQIRGADSGANVLTF
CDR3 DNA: TGCGCCAGCAGCCAAATCAGGGGGGCCGACTCTGGGGCCAACGTCCTGACTTTC

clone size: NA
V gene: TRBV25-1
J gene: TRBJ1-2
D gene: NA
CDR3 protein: CASRGSPNYGYTF
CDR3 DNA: TGTGCCAGCCGCGGTAGCCCTAACTATGGCTACACCTTC

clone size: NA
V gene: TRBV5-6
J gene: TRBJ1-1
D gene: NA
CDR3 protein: CASSLGRKNTEAFF
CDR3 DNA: TGTGCCAGCAGCTTGGGTCGGAAAAACACTGAAGCTTTCTTT

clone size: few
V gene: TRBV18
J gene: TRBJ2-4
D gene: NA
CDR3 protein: CASSPGWKAQNIQYF
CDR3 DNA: TGTGCCAGCTCACCGGGGTGGAAAGCCCAAAACATTCAGTACTTC

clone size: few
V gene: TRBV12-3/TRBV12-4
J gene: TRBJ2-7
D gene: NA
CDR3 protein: CASRSGEGTHEQYF
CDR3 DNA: TGTGCCAGCAGGTCAGGGGAGGGAACCCACGAGCAGTACTTC

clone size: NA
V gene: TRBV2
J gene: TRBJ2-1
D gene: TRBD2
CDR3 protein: CASRRGGRADEQFF
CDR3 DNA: TGTGCCAGCAGACGTGGCGGGAGGGCGGATGAGCAGTTCTTC

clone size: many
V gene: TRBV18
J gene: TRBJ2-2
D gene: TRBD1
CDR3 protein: CASSPTGTGGPNTGELFF
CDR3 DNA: TGTGCCAGCTCACCCACCGGGACAGGGGGACCGAACACCGGGGAGCTGTTTTTT

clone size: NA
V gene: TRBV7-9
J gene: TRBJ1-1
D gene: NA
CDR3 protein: CASSLGWDTDTEAFF
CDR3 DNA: TGTGCCAGCAGCTTAGGGTGGGACACGGACACTGAAGCTTTCTTT

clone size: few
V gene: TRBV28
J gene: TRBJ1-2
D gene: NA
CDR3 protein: CAAGSANYGYTF
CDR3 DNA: TGTGCCGCAGGGAGTGCTAACTATGGCTACACCTTC

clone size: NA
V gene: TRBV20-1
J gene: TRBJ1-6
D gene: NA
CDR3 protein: CSARGSRAGSDSPLHF
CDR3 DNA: TGCAGTGCTAGAGGATCACGGGCAGGGAGTGATTCACCCCTCCACTTT

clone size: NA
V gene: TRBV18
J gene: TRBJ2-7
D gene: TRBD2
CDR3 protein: CASSPSTSGGAGEQYF
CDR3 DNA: TGTGCCAGCTCACCCTCGACTAGCGGGGGGGCCGGCGAGCAGTACTTC

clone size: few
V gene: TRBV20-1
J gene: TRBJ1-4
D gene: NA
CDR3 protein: CSATTGRGEKLFF
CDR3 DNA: TGCAGTGCGACAACAGGGAGGGGTGAAAAACTGTTTTTT

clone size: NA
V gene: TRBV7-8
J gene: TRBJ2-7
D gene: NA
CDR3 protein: CASSITDRASYEQYF
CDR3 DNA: TGTGCCAGCAGCATAACAGACAGAGCCTCCTACGAGCAGTACTTC

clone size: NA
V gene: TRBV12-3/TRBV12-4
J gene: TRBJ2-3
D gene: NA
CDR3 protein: CASSATDSYTDTQYF
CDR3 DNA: TGTGCCAGCAGTGCGACCGATAGTTACACAGATACGCAGTATTTT

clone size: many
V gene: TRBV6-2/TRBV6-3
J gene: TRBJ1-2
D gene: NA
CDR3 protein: CASRDYGYTF
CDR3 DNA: TGTGCCAGCAGGGACTATGGCTACACCTTC

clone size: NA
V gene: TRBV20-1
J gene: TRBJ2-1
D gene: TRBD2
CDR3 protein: CSARLPGLSYNEQFF
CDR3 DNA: TGCAGTGCTAGATTGCCGGGACTAAGTTACAATGAGCAGTTCTTC

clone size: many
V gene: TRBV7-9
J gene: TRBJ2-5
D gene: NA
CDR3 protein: CASSFVGGPAQETQYF
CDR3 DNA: TGTGCCAGCAGCTTCGTTGGGGGGCCTGCTCAAGAGACCCAGTACTTC

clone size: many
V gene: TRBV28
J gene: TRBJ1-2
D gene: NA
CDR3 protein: CASSFRAGRGYTF
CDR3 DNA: TGTGCCAGCAGTTTCCGGGCAGGTCGAGGCTACACCTTC

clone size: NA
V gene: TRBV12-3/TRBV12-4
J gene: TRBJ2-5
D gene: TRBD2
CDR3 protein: CASTLRRAGLETQYF
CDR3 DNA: TGTGCCAGCACCCTTAGAAGAGCGGGGCTAGAGACCCAGTACTTC

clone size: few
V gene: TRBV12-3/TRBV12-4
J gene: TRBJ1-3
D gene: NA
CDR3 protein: CASSWTLSGNTIYF
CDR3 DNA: TGTGCCAGCAGTTGGACACTCTCTGGAAACACCATATATTTT

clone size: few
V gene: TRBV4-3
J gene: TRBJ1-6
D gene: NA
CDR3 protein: CASSQDFEVSPLHF
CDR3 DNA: TGCGCCAGCAGCCAAGATTTCGAGGTTTCACCCCTCCACTTT

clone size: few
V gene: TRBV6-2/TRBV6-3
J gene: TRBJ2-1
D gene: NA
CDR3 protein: CASRKGVVGHSINEQFF
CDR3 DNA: TGTGCCAGCAGGAAGGGGGTAGTGGGCCACTCCATCAATGAGCAGTTCTTC

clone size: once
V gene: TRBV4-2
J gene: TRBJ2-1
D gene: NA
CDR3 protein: CASSQDRGNSYNEQFF
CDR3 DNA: TGTGCCAGCAGCCAAGATCGGGGAAACTCCTACAATGAGCAGTTCTTC

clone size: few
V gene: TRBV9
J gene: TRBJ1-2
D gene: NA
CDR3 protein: CASSVEAGNYGYTF
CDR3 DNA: TGTGCCAGCAGCGTAGAGGCAGGGAACTATGGCTACACCTTC

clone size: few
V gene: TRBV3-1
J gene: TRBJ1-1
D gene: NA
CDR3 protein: CASRTRGTEAFF
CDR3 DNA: TGTGCCTCTAGGACCCGGGGAACTGAAGCTTTCTTT

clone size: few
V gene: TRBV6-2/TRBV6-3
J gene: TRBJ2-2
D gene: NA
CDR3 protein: CASSYSAGLGELFF
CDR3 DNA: TGTGCCAGCAGTTACTCGGCGGGGCTTGGGGAGCTGTTTTTT

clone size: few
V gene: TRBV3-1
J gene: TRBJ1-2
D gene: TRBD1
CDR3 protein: CASAGTGARGYTF
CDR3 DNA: TGTGCCAGCGCCGGGACAGGGGCTCGTGGCTACACCTTC

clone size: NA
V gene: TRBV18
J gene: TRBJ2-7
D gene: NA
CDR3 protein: CASSQPGHGTYEQYF
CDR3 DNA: TGTGCCAGCTCACAGCCGGGACACGGTACCTACGAGCAGTACTTC

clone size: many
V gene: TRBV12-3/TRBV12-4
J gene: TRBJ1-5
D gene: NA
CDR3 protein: CASSFKGMTRHQPQHF
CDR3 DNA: TGTGCCAGCAGTTTCAAGGGAATGACCCGGCATCAGCCCCAGCATTTT

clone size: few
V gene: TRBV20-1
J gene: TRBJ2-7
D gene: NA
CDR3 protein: CSATRQGNDYEQYF
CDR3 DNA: TGCAGTGCTACCCGGCAGGGGAATGACTACGAGCAGTACTTC

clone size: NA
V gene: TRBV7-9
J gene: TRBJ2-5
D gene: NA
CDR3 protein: CASSNRLGEETQYF
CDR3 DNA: TGTGCCAGCAGCAATAGATTGGGGGAAGAGACCCAGTACTTC

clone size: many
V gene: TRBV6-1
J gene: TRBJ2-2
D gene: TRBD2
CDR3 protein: CASRPTSGTFGELFF
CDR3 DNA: TGTGCCAGCAGGCCGACTAGCGGGACTTTCGGGGAGCTGTTTTTT

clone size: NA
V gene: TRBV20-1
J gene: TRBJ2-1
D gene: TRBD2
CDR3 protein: CSARDESRLAVYNEQFF
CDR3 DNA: TGCAGTGCTAGAGATGAATCTAGGCTAGCGGTTTACAATGAGCAGTTCTTC

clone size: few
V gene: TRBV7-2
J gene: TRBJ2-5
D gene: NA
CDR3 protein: CASSLGGVQGETQYF
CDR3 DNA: TGTGCCAGCAGCTTAGGTGGTGTACAGGGCGAGACCCAGTACTTC

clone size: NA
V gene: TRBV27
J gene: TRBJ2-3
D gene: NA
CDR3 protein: CASSDFRDTQYF
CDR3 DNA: TGTGCCAGCAGCGACTTCAGGGATACGCAGTATTTT

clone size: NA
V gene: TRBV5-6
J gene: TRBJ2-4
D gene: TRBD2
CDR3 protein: CASSWTSGIQYF
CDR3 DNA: TGTGCCAGCAGCTGGACTAGCGGTATTCAGTACTTC

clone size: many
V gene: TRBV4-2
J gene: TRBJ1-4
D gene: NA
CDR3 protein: CASSQVGHTNEKLFF
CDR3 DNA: TGTGCCAGCAGCCAAGTCGGACATACTAATGAAAAACTGTTTTTT

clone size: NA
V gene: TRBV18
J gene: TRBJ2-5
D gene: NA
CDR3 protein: CASSPNAPSRQETQYF
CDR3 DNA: TGTGCCAGCTCACCAAATGCTCCCTCACGCCAAGAGACCCAGTACTTC

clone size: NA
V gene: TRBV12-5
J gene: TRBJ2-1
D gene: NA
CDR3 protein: CASGPGSYNEQFF
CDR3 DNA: TGTGCTAGTGGCCCTGGCTCCTACAATGAGCAGTTCTTC

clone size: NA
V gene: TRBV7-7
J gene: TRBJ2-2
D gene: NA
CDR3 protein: CASSHKAPNSAGELFF
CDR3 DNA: TGTGCCAGCAGCCATAAGGCCCCGAACAGCGCCGGGGAGCTGTTTTTT

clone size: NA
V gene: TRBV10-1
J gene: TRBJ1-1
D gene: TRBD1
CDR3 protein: CASGTGGLILAFF
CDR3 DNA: TGCGCCAGCGGGACAGGGGGCTTAATATTAGCTTTCTTT

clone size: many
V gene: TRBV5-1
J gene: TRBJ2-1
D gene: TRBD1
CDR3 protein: CASSPPPGQVIGEQFF
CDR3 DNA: TGCGCCAGCAGCCCCCCACCGGGACAGGTCATCGGTGAGCAGTTCTTC

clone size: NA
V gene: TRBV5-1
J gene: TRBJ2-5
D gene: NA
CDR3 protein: CASKGGTPSEETQYF
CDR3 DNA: TGCGCCAGCAAAGGCGGGACACCATCCGAGGAGACCCAGTACTTC

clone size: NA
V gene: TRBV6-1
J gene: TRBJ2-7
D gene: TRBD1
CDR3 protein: CASSEDFGGTGLIRYF
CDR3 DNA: TGTGCCAGCAGTGAAGATTTTGGGGGGACAGGGTTAATTCGGTACTTC

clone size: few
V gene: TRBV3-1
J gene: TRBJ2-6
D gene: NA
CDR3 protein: CASRAGGTNVLTF
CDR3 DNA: TGTGCCAGCAGGGCAGGGGGGACCAACGTCCTGACTTTC

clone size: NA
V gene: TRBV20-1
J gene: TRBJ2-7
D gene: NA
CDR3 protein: CSARDDSHYEQYF
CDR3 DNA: TGCAGTGCTAGAGACGACAGTCATTACGAGCAGTACTTC

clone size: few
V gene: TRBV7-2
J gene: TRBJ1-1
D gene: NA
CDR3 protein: CASSLVSPDSQAFF
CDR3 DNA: TGTGCCAGCAGCTTAGTATCACCCGACAGCCAAGCTTTCTTT

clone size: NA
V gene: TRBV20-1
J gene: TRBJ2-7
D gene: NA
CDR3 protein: CSAAVDNVALREQYF
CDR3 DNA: TGCAGTGCCGCTGTAGATAACGTAGCTTTGAGAGAGCAGTACTTC

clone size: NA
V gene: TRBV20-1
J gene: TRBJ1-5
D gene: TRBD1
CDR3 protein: CSAGPGQVKVARQPQHF
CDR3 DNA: TGCAGTGCGGGACCGGGACAGGTAAAAGTGGCGCGACAGCCCCAGCATTTT

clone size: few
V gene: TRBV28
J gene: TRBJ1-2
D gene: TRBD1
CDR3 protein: CASREQGAQNYGYTF
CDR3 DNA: TGTGCCAGCAGGGAACAGGGGGCGCAGAACTATGGCTACACCTTC

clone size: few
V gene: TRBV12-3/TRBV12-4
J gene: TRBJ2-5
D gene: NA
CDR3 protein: CASSSLGIQETQYF
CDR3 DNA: TGTGCCAGCAGCTCTTTGGGGATACAAGAGACCCAGTACTTC

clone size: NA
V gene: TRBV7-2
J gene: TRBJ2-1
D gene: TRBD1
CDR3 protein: CASSPPGQGRNEQFF
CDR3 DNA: TGTGCCAGCAGCCCCCCCGGACAGGGGAGGAATGAGCAGTTCTTC

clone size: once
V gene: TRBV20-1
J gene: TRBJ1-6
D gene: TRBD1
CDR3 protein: CSAEYYRGDYNSPLHF
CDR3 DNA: TGCAGTGCTGAATACTACAGGGGGGACTATAATTCACCCCTCCACTTT

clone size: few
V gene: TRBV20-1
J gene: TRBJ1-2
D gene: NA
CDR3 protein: CSAPRQDNYGYTF
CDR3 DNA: TGCAGTGCCCCCCGACAGGATAACTATGGCTACACCTTC

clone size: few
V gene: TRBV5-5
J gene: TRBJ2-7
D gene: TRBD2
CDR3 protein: CASSGRASGNYEQYF
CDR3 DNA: TGTGCCAGCAGCGGACGGGCTAGCGGGAACTACGAGCAGTACTTC

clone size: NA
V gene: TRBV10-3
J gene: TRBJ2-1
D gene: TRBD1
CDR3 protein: CAIRAAGTDNEQFF
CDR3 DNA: TGTGCCATCCGCGCGGCAGGGACAGACAATGAGCAGTTCTTC

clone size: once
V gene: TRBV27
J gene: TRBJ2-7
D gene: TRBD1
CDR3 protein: CASSPGTVEQYF
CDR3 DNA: TGTGCCAGCAGTCCTGGGACAGTCGAGCAGTACTTC